Reported below is one T cell receptor beta chain. In this sample, this clonotype turned up a few times. The target of this receptor is not known. One end of the junction fails to match germline, which may point to a read error. The library was prepared using 5' RACE. A second PCR of about 6 to 12 cycles was run with a J-beta primer mix and a sample-barcoded 5' primer. A unique molecular identifier was introduced onto each TCR beta cDNA molecule by a template-switch 5' adaptor carrying 12 random nucleotides. At least 2.5 million CDR3-containing paired-end reads were obtained from each sample. First-strand cDNA synthesis was performed from all RNA using the Mint cDNA synthesis kit, with priming by a TRBC-specific oligonucleotide. All cDNA was treated with uracil-DNA glycosylase and then went through a first 18-cycle PCR with the universal primers M1SS and BC2_uni_R. The authors' analysis ran thus. Normalization of each sample was performed by random selection of 1 million high-quality reads, each carrying a distinct molecular identifier. Reads with shared molecular identifiers were discarded instead of being binned into consensus sequences. MiTCR, set to a Q25 quality threshold and the strictest error-elimination algorithm, was used for CDR3 identification, clonotype clustering and error correction. A nonparametric unseen species model using Euler transformation provided a lower-bound estimate of total TCR beta diversity. Using fastp at Q25 and MiXCR, TCRdb reprocessed the public reads and kept productive beta chains. Rows with a matching CDR3 protein are joined into one entry that keeps the most common DNA and genes. The V and J calls and clone size are TCRdb's, not the authors'. Across this sample there are 1.5 million to 2 million distinct CDR3 sequences, with approximately 39% seen only once. More than 20% of the sample is taken by the ten largest.

The data stem from a study of blood T cells in healthy people across ages (dated by TCRdb to the mid-2010s). About the full investigation: In model experiments, template switching captured about one uniquely barcoded TCR beta cDNA molecule for every two T cells. To avoid experimental bias, donors of different ages were distributed randomly across sequencing lanes. Two additional independent replicas of 1 million unique cDNA reads from the same blood draw were analyzed for two donors (one aged 18 to 30 and one aged 80 or older). Age-related changes in TCR beta repertoire diversity were measured in the study by deep sequencing normalized with unique cDNA molecular identifiers. The donors were split into four age groups: young (average around 16 years), middle-aged (roughly 39), aged (more than 60) and long-lived (over 75). Findings and caveats that apply to the study as a whole: Observed TCR beta diversity per million T cells fell roughly linearly with age, and a significant reduction was already apparent by age approximately 40. The long-lived group showed more naive CD4+ T cells, fewer expanded clones and increased TCR diversity than the aged group, suggesting age selection. Estimates of total diversity from one million sequenced T cells were regarded as lower bounds and underestimates. Conclusive comparison of naive and antigen-experienced compartments was prevented by the profiling of bulk unsorted PBMCs. The CMV infection status of donors was not known, potentially confounding age-related changes in expanded clonotypes. Observed TCR beta diversity correlated strongly with the percentage of naive T cells measured by flow cytometry.

Donors were approximately 42 systemically healthy Caucasian individuals from Russia aged roughly 6 to 90 years. Each donor gave approximately 9.3 milliliters of peripheral blood, collected into EDTA-treated Vacutainer tubes. Ficoll-Paque density-gradient centrifugation was used to isolate PBMCs, with at least 6.5 million obtained per sample. Total RNA, at least 5 micrograms per sample, was extracted from PBMCs with Trizol reagent. For every donor, an aliquot of PBMCs went through flow cytometry to measure the percentages of naive CD45RAhigh/CD27high T cells. CDR1 SSHAT and CDR2 FNYEAQ are derived from the germline V gene (reference sequence). Spanning cysteine to phenylalanine, the CDR3 consists of 18 amino acids. The DNA shown is the 54-base CDR3, in frame from base 1.

Sequencing input: blood. The rearrangement combines TRBV7-7 with TRBJ2-1; 8 bases in the middle match TRBD2. The TCR comes from a human donor in good health. The CDR3 is CASSPGERGIISYNEQFF. The nucleotide sequence reads TGTGCTAGCAGCCCCGGGGAGCGGGGGATCATCTCCTACAATGAGCAGTTCTTC.